This T cell receptor beta chain was captured by sequencing in a study of T cell repertoires in cytomegalovirus infection. V was shortened by 5 bases and J by 2 bases, with 25 bases between the two germline ends. CDR3 length: 18 residues. Germline V gene sequence: CDR1 SGHTA, CDR2 FQGNSA. TCRdb recomputed calls from the reads with MiXCR, one row per CDR3 protein. The table records more than 85,000 distinct CDR3 sequences, about 28% of them present only once. Study results and caveats: Clonotypes of TCR beta that were HLA-C-restricted and CMV-specific dominated the ex vivo response. Accumulated public TCR beta family frequency recognized individuals carrying CMV together with the relevant HLA.

A few counts support this clonotype. The antigen is not known. Here the sequenced sample was CD8+ T cells from cultured PBMCs, taken from culture after CMV antigen stimulation. The clonotype was recovered from a human donor in good health (CMV status not recorded). Some clones in this sample may be carry-over from other donors' samples. V is TRBV7-2 and J is TRBJ2-7; possibly TRBD2 for D (6 bases). CDR3 loop: CASSPKESRGLFPYEQYF. CDR3 coding DNA: TGTGCCAGCAGCCCGAAAGAGTCTAGGGGACTGTTCCCCTACGAGCAGTACTTC.